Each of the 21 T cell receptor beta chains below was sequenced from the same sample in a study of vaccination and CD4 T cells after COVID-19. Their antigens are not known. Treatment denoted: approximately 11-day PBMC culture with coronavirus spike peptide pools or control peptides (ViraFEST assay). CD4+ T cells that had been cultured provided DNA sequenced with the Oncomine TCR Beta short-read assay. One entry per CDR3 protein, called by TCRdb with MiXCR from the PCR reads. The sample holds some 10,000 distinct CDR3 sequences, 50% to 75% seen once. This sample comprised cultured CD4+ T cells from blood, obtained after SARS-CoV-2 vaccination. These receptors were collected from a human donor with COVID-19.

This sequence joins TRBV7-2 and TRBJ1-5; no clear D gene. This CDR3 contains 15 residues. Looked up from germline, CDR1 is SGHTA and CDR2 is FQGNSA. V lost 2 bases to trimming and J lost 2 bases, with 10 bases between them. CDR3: CASSLQSRGNQPQHF. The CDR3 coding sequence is TGTGCCAGCAGCTTACAGAGTAGGGGCAATCAGCCCCAGCATTTT.

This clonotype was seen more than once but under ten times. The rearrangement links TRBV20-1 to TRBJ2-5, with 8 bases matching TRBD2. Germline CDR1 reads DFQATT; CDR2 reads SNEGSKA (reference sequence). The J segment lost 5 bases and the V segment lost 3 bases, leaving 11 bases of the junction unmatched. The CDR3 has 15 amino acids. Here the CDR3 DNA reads TGCAGTGCTAGGACCGGGTGGCGGGGGGTGGAGACCCAGTACTTC. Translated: CSARTGWRGVETQYF.

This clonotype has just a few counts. Here the CDR3 reads CSAQTSGGSYEQYF. DNA for the CDR3: TGCAGTGCCCAGACTAGCGGGGGCTCCTACGAGCAGTACTTC. The chain recombines TRBV20-1 with TRBJ2-7; 12 bases align to TRBD2. In germline, CDR1 is DFQATT, CDR2 SNEGSKA (reference sequence). The CDR3 is 14 residues long. Trimming took 6 bases from V and 0 from J; bases not matched to a gene: 3.

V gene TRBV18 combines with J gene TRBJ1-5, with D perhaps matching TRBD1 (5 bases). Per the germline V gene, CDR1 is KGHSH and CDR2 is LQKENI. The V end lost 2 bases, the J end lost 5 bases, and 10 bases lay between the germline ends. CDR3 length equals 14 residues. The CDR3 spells CASSPRGRDQPQHF. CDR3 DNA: TGTGCCAGCTCACCAAGGGGCAGGGATCAGCCCCAGCATTTT.

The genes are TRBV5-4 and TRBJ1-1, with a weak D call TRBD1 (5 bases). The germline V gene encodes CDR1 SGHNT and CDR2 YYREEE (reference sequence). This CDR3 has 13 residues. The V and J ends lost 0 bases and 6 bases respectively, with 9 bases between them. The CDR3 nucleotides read TGTGCCAGCAGCTTGGAACGGGGGGCTGAAGCTTTCTTT. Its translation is CASSLERGAEAFF. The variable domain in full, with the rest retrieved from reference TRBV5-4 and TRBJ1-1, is ETGVTQSPTHLIKTRGQQVTLRCSSQSGHNTVSWYQQALGQGPQFIFQYYREEENGRGNFPPRFSGLQFPNYSSELNVNALELDDSALYLCASSLERGAEAFFGQGTRLTVV.

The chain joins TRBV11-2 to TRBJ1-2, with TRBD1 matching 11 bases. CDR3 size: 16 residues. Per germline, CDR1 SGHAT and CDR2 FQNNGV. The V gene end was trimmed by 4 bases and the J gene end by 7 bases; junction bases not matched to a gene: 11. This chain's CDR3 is CASSSWDRGGSGGYTF. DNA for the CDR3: TGTGCCAGCAGCTCGTGGGACAGGGGGGGATCGGGTGGCTACACCTTC.

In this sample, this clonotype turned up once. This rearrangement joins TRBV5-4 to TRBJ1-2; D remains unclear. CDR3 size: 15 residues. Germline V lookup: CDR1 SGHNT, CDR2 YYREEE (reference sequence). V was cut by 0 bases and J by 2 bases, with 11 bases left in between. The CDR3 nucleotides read TGTGCCAGCAGCTTGGACGGTCTCCCCAACTATGGCTACACCTTC. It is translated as CASSLDGLPNYGYTF.

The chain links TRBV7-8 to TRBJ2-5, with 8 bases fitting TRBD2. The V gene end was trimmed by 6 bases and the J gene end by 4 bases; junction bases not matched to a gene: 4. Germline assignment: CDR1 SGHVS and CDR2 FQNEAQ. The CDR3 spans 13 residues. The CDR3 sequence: CASSWGLGETQYF. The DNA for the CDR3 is TGTGCCAGCAGTTGGGGACTAGGAGAGACCCAGTACTTC.

The CDR3 coding sequence is TGTGCCAGCAGTCCTGGGCGGGCCGATCAGCCCCAGCATTTT. Translated: CASSPGRADQPQHF. The gene calls are TRBV6-1 and TRBJ1-5; D call uncertain. Trimming removed 5 bases from V and 5 bases from J, with 13 bases in between. Germline-derived CDR1 and CDR2 are MNHNS and SASEGT. CDR3 length equals 14 residues.

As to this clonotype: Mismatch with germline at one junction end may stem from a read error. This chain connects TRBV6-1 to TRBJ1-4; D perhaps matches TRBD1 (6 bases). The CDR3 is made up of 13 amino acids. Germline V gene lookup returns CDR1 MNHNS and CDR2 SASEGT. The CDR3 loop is CASSGTVDENLFF. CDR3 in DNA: TGTGCCAGCAGTGGGACAGTAGATGAAAACCTGTTTTTT.

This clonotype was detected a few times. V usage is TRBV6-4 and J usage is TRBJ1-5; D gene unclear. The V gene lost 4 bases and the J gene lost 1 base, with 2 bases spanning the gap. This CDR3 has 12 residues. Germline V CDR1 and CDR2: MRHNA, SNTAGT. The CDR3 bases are TGTGCCAGCAGTGCGAGCAATCAGCCCCAGCATTTT. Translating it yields CASSASNQPQHF.

CDR3 amino acids: CAISESEDQPQHF. The CDR3 DNA follows: TGTGCCATCAGTGAGTCGGAGGATCAGCCCCAGCATTTT. The chain has TRBV10-3 and TRBJ1-5; D remains unclear. Germline CDR1 is ENHRY and CDR2 is SYGVKD. V was shortened by 0 bases and J by 5 bases, with 5 bases between the two germline ends. The CDR3 loop spans 13 amino acids.

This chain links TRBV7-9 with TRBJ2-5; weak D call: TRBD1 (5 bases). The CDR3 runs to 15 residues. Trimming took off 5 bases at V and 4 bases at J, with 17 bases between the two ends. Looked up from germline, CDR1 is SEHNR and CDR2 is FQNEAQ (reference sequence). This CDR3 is CASSPSAGFAETQYF. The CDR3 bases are TGTGCCAGCAGCCCCTCAGCAGGGTTTGCAGAGACCCAGTACTTC.

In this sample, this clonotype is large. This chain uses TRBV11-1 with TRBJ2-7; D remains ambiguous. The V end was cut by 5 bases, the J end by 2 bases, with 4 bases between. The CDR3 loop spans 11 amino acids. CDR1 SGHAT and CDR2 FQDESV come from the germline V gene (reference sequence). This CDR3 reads CASSRTYEQYF. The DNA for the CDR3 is TGTGCCAGCAGCAGAACCTACGAGCAGTACTTC.

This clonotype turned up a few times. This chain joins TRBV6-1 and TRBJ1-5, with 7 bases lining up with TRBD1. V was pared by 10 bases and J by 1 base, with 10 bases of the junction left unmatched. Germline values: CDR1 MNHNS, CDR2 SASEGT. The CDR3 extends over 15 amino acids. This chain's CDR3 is CATCTGDSSNQPQHF. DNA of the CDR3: TGTGCCACCTGTACAGGGGATTCGAGCAATCAGCCCCAGCATTTT.

The CDR3 sequence: CASSNRDTNNSPLHF. The CDR3 nucleotides are TGTGCCAGCAGCAACCGGGACACAAATAATTCACCCCTCCACTTT. The chain links TRBV2 to TRBJ1-6; perhaps TRBD1 as D (6 bases). V dropped 6 bases and J dropped 5 bases, with 14 bases sitting between them. This CDR3 is built from 15 residues. Per germline, CDR1 SNHLY and CDR2 FYNNEI.

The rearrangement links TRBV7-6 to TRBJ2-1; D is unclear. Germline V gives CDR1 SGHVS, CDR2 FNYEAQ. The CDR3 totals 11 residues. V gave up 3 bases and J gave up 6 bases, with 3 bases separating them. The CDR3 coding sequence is TGTGCCAGCAGCTTCTCCAATGAGCAGTTCTTC. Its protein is CASSFSNEQFF. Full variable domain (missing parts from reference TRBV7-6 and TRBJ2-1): GAGVSQSPRYKVTKRGQDVALRCDPISGHVSLYWYRQALGQGPEFLTYFNYEAQQDKSGLPNDRFSAERPEGSISTLTIQRTEQRDSAMYRCASSFSNEQFFGPGTRLTVL.

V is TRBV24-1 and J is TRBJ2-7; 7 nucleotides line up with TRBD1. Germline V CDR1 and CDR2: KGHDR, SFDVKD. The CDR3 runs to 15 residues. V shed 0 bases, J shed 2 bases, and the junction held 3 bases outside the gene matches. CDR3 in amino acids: CATSDLRQGAYEQYF. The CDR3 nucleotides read TGTGCCACCAGTGATTTGAGACAGGGAGCCTACGAGCAGTACTTC.

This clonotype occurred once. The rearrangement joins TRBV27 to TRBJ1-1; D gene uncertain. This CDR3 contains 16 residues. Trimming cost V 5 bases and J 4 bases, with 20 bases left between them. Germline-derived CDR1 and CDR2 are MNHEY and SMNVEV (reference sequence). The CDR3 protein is CASSTRRPYGSTEAFF. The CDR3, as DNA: TGTGCCAGCAGTACCCGGCGTCCGTATGGGAGCACTGAAGCTTTCTTT.

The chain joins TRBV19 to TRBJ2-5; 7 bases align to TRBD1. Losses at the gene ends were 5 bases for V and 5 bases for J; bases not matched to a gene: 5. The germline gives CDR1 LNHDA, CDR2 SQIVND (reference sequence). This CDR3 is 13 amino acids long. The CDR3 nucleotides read TGTGCCAGTAGTGGAAACAGGGGTGAGACCCAGTACTTC. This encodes CASSGNRGETQYF.

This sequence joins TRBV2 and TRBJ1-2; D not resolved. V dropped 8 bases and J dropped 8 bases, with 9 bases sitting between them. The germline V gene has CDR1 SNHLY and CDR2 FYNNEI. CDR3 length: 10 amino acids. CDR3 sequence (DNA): TGTGCCAGCGAAGTCGGCGGCTACACCTTC. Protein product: CASEVGGYTF.